The 31 T cell receptor beta chains below were found in one sample sequenced in a study of CD8+CD57+ T cells in acquired aplastic anemia. For sequencing, patients were chosen who had shown expansion of CD8+CD57+ cells by flow cytometry. Investigators profiled TCR beta VDJ and CDR3 from genomic DNA template. Via MiXCR, TCRdb re-called the reads, giving one row per CDR3 protein. The data contain about 160,000 distinct CDR3 sequences, around 75% of them singletons. The specimen was sorted CD4+, CD8+, or CD8+CD57+ T cells (not recorded which) from PBMCs. All receptors derive from a human donor with aplastic anemia.

This chain uses TRBV6-4 with TRBJ2-7, with D tentatively TRBD1 (6 bases). The CDR3 has 10 amino acids. Germline CDR1 reads MRHNA; CDR2 reads SNTAGT. The CDR3 DNA is TGTGCCAGCAGTGGGGCAGGGGAAGCCGTC. The encoded protein is CASSGAGEAV.

J is TRBJ2-7 and V is TRBV5-1; 7 bases line up with TRBD1. V lost 0 bases and J lost 1; bases outside the gene matches: 4. Germline V gene sequence: CDR1 SGHRS, CDR2 YFSETQ. The CDR3 spans 15 residues. The CDR3 region has the DNA TGCGCCAGCAGCTTGGCCGGGACAGAGTCCTACGAGCAGTACTTC. Amino acid sequence: CASSLAGTESYEQYF.

This clonotype was observed at least ten times. The chain is built from TRBV12-3 or TRBV12-4 and TRBJ1-4, with TRBD1 identical over 7 bases. The V and J ends lost 2 bases and 8 bases, in that order; junction bases with no gene match: 5. This CDR3 comprises 14 residues. The CDR3 DNA reads TGTGCCAGCAGTTTAAGACAGGGAGAGGAAAAACTGTTTTTT. This encodes CASSLRQGEEKLFF.

The chain is built from TRBV2 and TRBJ2-2; a weak D match, TRBD1 (6 bases). This CDR3 is built from 15 residues. The V end lost 0 bases, the J end lost 6 bases, and 11 bases lay between the germline ends. CDR1 is SNHLY, CDR2 FYNNEI, per germline. The CDR3 is CASSEASQGSGELFF. The CDR3 region has the DNA TGTGCCAGCAGTGAAGCCTCACAGGGATCCGGGGAGCTGTTTTTT.

This chain links TRBV12-3 or TRBV12-4 with TRBJ2-1; the match to TRBD1 covers 7 bases. CDR3 length: 13 residues. Unmatched junction bases numbered 14, after V lost 5 bases and J lost 16 bases. The CDR3 region has the DNA TGTGCCAGCAGTCCCCCCGACAGGGAGAGGAGCTTCTTC. Amino acids: CASSPPDRERSFF.

The rearrangement uses TRBV7-9 and TRBJ1-1; D not resolved. This CDR3 is built from 11 residues. V shed 4 bases and J shed 11 bases, with 11 bases lying between them. CDR1 and CDR2 from the germline V gene are SEHNR and FQNEAQ (reference sequence). CDR3 protein: CASSSARNAFF. The CDR3 DNA reads TGTGCCAGCAGCTCCGCCCGGAACGCTTTCTTT.

The chain couples TRBV24-1 to TRBJ1-6; maybe TRBD1 (6 bases). V was cut by 9 bases and J by 5 bases, with 16 bases left in between. Germline values: CDR1 KGHDR, CDR2 SFDVKD. The CDR3 totals 15 residues. The CDR3 bases are TGTGCCACCTCTTATCCGGGACATAATAATTCACCCCTCCACTTT. This gives the protein CATSYPGHNNSPLHF.

This chain uses TRBV19 with TRBJ1-5; D is unresolved. Trimming pared 9 bases from V and 2 bases from J, leaving 17 bases between. CDR3 length equals 15 residues. Germline CDR1 and CDR2: LNHDA and SQIVND (reference sequence). CDR3 DNA: TGTGCCAGCAGCTCCGGAGACTGGGGCAATCAGCCCCAGCATTTT. Translation gives CASSSGDWGNQPQHF.

This sequence joins TRBV7-3 and TRBJ2-7; TRBD2 agrees at 8 bases. Germline assignment: CDR1 SGHTA and CDR2 FQGTGA. The CDR3 totals 14 residues. After removal of 6 bases from V and 5 bases from J, the junction contained 9 bases not matched to a gene. The CDR3 reads CASSYSGGADEQYF. The CDR3 DNA is TGTGCCAGCAGTTACTCGGGAGGGGCTGACGAGCAGTACTTC. Using reference TRBV7-3 and TRBJ2-7 for the parts outside the CDR3, the full variable domain is GAGVSQTPSNKVTEKGKYVELRCDPISGHTALYWYRQSLGQGPEFLIYFQGTGAADDSGLPNDRFFAVRPEGSVSTLKIQRTERGDSAVYLCASSYSGGADEQYFGPGTRLTVT.

This clonotype was counted only a few times. This chain links TRBV24-1 with TRBJ2-5, with D maybe TRBD1 (6 bases). CDR3 size: 15 residues. Germline-derived CDR1 and CDR2 are KGHDR and SFDVKD. Trimming cost V 3 bases and J 0 bases, with 10 bases left between them. CDR3 nucleotides: TGTGCCACCAGTGATGCTCGGGACAACCAAGAGACCCAGTACTTC. Its protein product is CATSDARDNQETQYF.

V and J are TRBV19 and TRBJ2-7, with TRBD1 identical over 9 bases. Germline-derived CDR1 and CDR2 are LNHDA and SQIVND (reference sequence). V was clipped by 6 bases and J by 1 base; unmatched bases: 4. The CDR3 contains 14 residues. CDR3 nucleotide sequence: TGTGCCAGTAGGGGGACAGGGCGATCCTACGAGCAGTACTTC. Translating gives CASRGTGRSYEQYF.

The chain combines TRBV4-3 with TRBJ2-7, with a weak D call TRBD2 (6 bases). Trimming took off 1 base at V and 6 bases at J, with 10 bases between the two ends. Germline-derived CDR1 and CDR2 are LGHNA and YSLEER. The CDR3 length is 13 residues. DNA for the CDR3: TGCGCCAGCAGCCAAGTTATGGAGGGCGAGCAGTACTTC. The encoded protein is CASSQVMEGEQYF.

This chain joins TRBV20-1 and TRBJ2-5, with 7 nucleotides matching TRBD2. The CDR3 runs 14 residues. Germline V lookup: CDR1 DFQATT, CDR2 SNEGSKA (reference sequence). V trimming: 3 bases; J trimming: 5 bases; junction bases outside the gene matches: 9. The CDR3 spells CSASDRLAGETQYF. CDR3 nucleotides: TGCAGTGCTAGCGACCGACTAGCTGGTGAGACCCAGTACTTC.

This clonotype is a singleton in its sample. The chain's CDR3 is CASRRTANTEAFF. The CDR3, as DNA: TGTGCCAGCAGGAGAACAGCGAACACTGAAGCTTTCTTT. The V call is TRBV6-6, the J call TRBJ1-1; D is unresolved. The CDR3 totals 13 residues. V was shortened by 6 bases and J by 1 base, with 9 bases between the two germline ends. In germline, CDR1 is MNHNY, CDR2 SVGAGI (reference sequence).

V usage is TRBV20-1 and J usage is TRBJ2-1; 8 bases are a match to TRBD2. Germline V CDR1 and CDR2: DFQATT, SNEGSKA (reference sequence). Trimming took 1 base from V and 7 from J; bases not matched to a gene: 6. The CDR3 runs to 14 residues. CDR3 amino acids: CSARGGGLRNEQFF. The CDR3 nucleotides read TGCAGTGCTAGAGGCGGGGGGCTTCGAAATGAGCAGTTCTTC.

This clonotype was picked up one time. The genes are TRBV6-2 or TRBV6-3 and TRBJ1-1; possibly TRBD1 for D (5 bases). V lost 3 bases to trimming and J lost 10 bases, with 18 bases between them. The CDR3 has 14 residues. The germline V gene encodes CDR1 MNHEY and CDR2 SVGEGT. CDR3 amino acids: CASSYVLSDRGAFF. DNA of the CDR3: TGTGCCAGCAGTTATGTCCTTTCTGACAGAGGAGCTTTCTTT.

This clonotype was recorded a few times. This chain links TRBV20-1 with TRBJ1-3; 9 bases map to TRBD1. The germline V gene has CDR1 DFQATT and CDR2 SNEGSKA (reference sequence). The V gene end was trimmed by 5 bases and the J gene end by 2 bases; junction bases not matched to a gene: 4. This CDR3 contains 14 residues. Here the CDR3 reads CSAFGTGTGNTIYF. The CDR3 DNA sequence: TGCAGTGCTTTCGGGACAGGGACTGGAAACACCATATATTTT.

In regard to this clonotype: Sequence at one end of the junction differs from germline and may be a read error. The V call is TRBV9, the J call TRBJ2-2, with D maybe TRBD2 (6 bases). This CDR3 has 16 amino acids. The germline V gene encodes CDR1 SGDLS and CDR2 YYNGEE. CDR3 region: CASSVGVTADTGGLFF. Here the CDR3 DNA reads TGTGCCAGCAGCGTAGGGGTGACAGCAGACACCGGGGGGCTGTTTTTT. Filled out from reference TRBV9 and TRBJ2-2, the complete variable domain reads DSGVTQTPKHLITATGQRVTLRCSPRSGDLSVYWYQQSLDQGLQFLIQYYNGEERAKGNILERFSAQQFPDLHSELNLSSLELGDSALYFCASSVGVTADTGGLFFGEGSRLTVL.

In this sample, this clonotype turned up a few times. V is TRBV6-4 and J is TRBJ2-2; 9 nucleotides agree with TRBD1. The J segment lost 6 bases and the V segment lost 4 bases, leaving 3 bases of the junction unmatched. The CDR3 is 14 amino acids. The germline CDR1 and CDR2 sequences are MRHNA and SNTAGT. Here the CDR3 DNA reads TGTGCCAGCAGTGTGACAGGGGGAGCCGGGGAGCTGTTTTTT. Amino acids: CASSVTGGAGELFF.

This clonotype was detected once. The CDR3 here is CATSDLRDRVGNEQFF. Here the CDR3 DNA reads TGTGCCACCAGTGATTTGCGGGACAGGGTAGGCAATGAGCAGTTCTTC. This sequence joins TRBV24-1 and TRBJ2-1; TRBD1 matches at 9 bases. The junction had 5 bases not matched to a gene; V was cut back by 0 bases and J by 6 bases. The CDR3 is 16 amino acids. Germline CDR1 reads KGHDR; CDR2 reads SFDVKD.

J is TRBJ1-1 and V is TRBV9; D not resolved. Germline V lookup: CDR1 SGDLS, CDR2 YYNGEE. V was pared by 7 bases and J by 4 bases, with 8 bases between. The CDR3 loop spans 11 amino acids. The CDR3 sequence is CASSQSTEAFF. Written as DNA, the CDR3 is TGTGCCAGCTCACAGAGCACTGAAGCTTTCTTT.

This rearrangement joins TRBV4-2 to TRBJ2-1; D possibly uses TRBD1 or TRBD2 (5 bases each). The CDR3 is 14 residues long. In germline, CDR1 is LGHNA, CDR2 YNFKEQ. The germline V and J ends were trimmed by 2 bases and 7 bases, with 12 bases remaining between them. CDR3 protein: CASSQPGPQNEQFF. The DNA of the CDR3 is TGTGCCAGCAGCCAACCGGGACCCCAGAATGAGCAGTTCTTC.

The J gene is TRBJ1-2, the V gene TRBV24-1; the D is unclear. This CDR3 has 14 residues. V was trimmed by 3 bases and J by 6 bases, leaving 13 bases between them. CDR1 and CDR2 from the germline V gene are KGHDR and SFDVKD. CDR3 loop: CATSDIVLRHGYTF. As DNA, the CDR3 is TGTGCCACCAGTGATATTGTTTTACGACATGGCTACACCTTC.

V gene TRBV20-1 combines with J gene TRBJ2-5, with D possibly TRBD2 on 5 matching bases. Germline assignment: CDR1 DFQATT and CDR2 SNEGSKA (reference sequence). This CDR3 is 13 amino acids long. V was trimmed by 3 bases and J by 1 base, leaving 9 bases between them. Here the CDR3 reads CSASGGGQETQYF. For the CDR3, the DNA is TGCAGTGCTAGCGGAGGAGGCCAAGAGACCCAGTACTTC.

The V call is TRBV6-6, the J call TRBJ2-7; 7 bases are shared with TRBD1. The CDR3 spans 15 residues. V shed 3 bases, J shed 0 bases, and the junction held 5 bases outside the gene matches. Germline values: CDR1 MNHNY, CDR2 SVGAGI (reference sequence). The CDR3 DNA reads as TGTGCCAGCAGTTATCGGACAGGACTCTCCTACGAGCAGTACTTC. Translation: CASSYRTGLSYEQYF.

The V and J genes are TRBV20-1 and TRBJ2-7; D gene uncertain. Deletions cut 7 bases from V and 0 bases from J, with 10 bases between. Germline V gene data show CDR1 as DFQATT and CDR2 as SNEGSKA (reference sequence). The CDR3 spans 12 residues. DNA for the CDR3: TGCAGTGTGGGTGGGGACTCCTACGAGCAGTACTTC. Translated: CSVGGDSYEQYF.

This clonotype was observed once. The chain combines TRBV7-3 with TRBJ1-1; a weak D match, TRBD1 (5 bases). Germline V gives CDR1 SGHTA, CDR2 FQGTGA. The CDR3 consists of 16 residues. Trimming removed 0 bases at V and 1 base at J, with 12 bases between. This chain's CDR3 is CASSLTGQSPNTEAFF. CDR3 nucleotides: TGTGCCAGCAGCTTAACGGGGCAATCCCCGAACACTGAAGCTTTCTTT.

The chain uses TRBV10-3 and TRBJ2-3; 12 bases line up with TRBD2. Looked up from germline, CDR1 is ENHRY and CDR2 is SYGVKD. The CDR3 has 16 amino acids. Losses at the gene ends were 2 bases for V and 4 bases for J; bases not matched to a gene: 4. The CDR3 reads CAISESRTSGADTQYF. As DNA, the CDR3 is TGTGCCATCAGTGAGAGCCGGACTAGCGGGGCAGATACGCAGTATTTT.

This rearrangement joins TRBV7-2 to TRBJ2-7; no firm D call. The V end lost 2 bases, the J end lost 4 bases, and 6 bases lay between the germline ends. This CDR3 is built from 12 residues. Germline V CDR1 and CDR2: SGHTA, FQGNSA. The CDR3 DNA reads TGTGCCAGCAGCTTATGGGGTTACGAGCAGTACTTC. Its translation is CASSLWGYEQYF.

The rearrangement uses TRBV9 and TRBJ1-6; 12 bases line up with TRBD1. The CDR3 covers 16 residues. From germline, CDR1 is SGDLS and CDR2 YYNGEE. J was trimmed by 8 bases and V by 4 bases; bases with no gene match: 7. CDR3 loop: CASSSGTGGMYSPLHF. The DNA of the CDR3 is TGTGCCAGCAGCTCCGGGACAGGGGGCATGTATTCACCCCTCCACTTT.

This rearrangement joins TRBV20-1 to TRBJ1-2, with D hard to call. From germline, CDR1 is DFQATT and CDR2 SNEGSKA (reference sequence). The CDR3 contains 15 residues. V lost 0 bases and J lost 2, with 13 bases in between. The CDR3 sequence is CSARDRGQSNYGYTF. CDR3 DNA sequence: TGCAGTGCTAGAGATAGAGGCCAGAGCAACTATGGCTACACCTTC.